Listed below are T cell receptor beta chains from one sample, sequenced in a study of neurological immune-mediated disorders. TCRdb independently ran MiXCR on the 5' RACE reads; one entry per CDR3 protein. The data show 66,000 or so distinct CDR3 sequences, less than 5.5% seen once. The material sequenced was PBMCs. These receptors all come from a man aged 25-45 years with multiple sclerosis. CDR3s leave out the opening cysteine and the closing phenylalanine or tryptophan. The order of the fields is V gene, J gene, D gene, CDR3 protein. The D gene is left open where the match is weak.

>TRBV5-1|TRBJ1-1|.
ASSSPGVNTEAF
>TRBV12-3/TRBV12-4|TRBJ1-5|TRBD1
ASSLGSGGQPQN
>TRBV29-1|TRBJ1-5|.
SVVGNTNQPQH
>TRBV19|TRBJ2-5|TRBD2
ASSTGGAVETQY
>TRBV9|TRBJ1-1|.
ASSVGGPVSTEAF
>TRBV7-2|TRBJ2-5|.
ATSGPGETQY
>TRBV7-8|TRBJ2-3|.
ASSFSGADTQY
>TRBV6-6|TRBJ2-2|TRBD2
ASTQRGAGELF
>TRBV5-1|TRBJ2-7|.
ASSFLPQDYEQY
>TRBV5-1|TRBJ2-2|TRBD2
ASSGPAGGDTGELF
>TRBV15|TRBJ1-4|.
ATSRDKGSNEKLF
>TRBV24-1|TRBJ1-5|.
ATGGSGPQPQH
>TRBV27|TRBJ1-5|.
ASSFGQGRNQPQH
>TRBV4-1|TRBJ2-5|.
ASASKQLETQY
>TRBV20-1|TRBJ1-1|TRBD1
SARDSTEAF
>TRBV27|TRBJ1-2|TRBD1
ASSLLPGTGGAEGYT
>TRBV5-5|TRBJ2-7|.
ASSSSTYEQY
>TRBV24-1|TRBJ2-2|.
ATSDSGLATGELF
>TRBV5-1|TRBJ1-1|.
ASSHARGGTEAF
>TRBV5-6|TRBJ2-4|TRBD1
ASSFSGTANIQY
>TRBV10-3|TRBJ2-3|.
AISAALEERTDTQY
>TRBV4-1|TRBJ1-2|TRBD1
ASSQEPRGYGYT
>TRBV2|TRBJ2-5|.
ASMGSYQETQY
>TRBV20-1|TRBJ1-4|TRBD1
SAGHMRGTGVEKLF
>TRBV10-3|TRBJ1-3|.
AISGQSFTSGNTIY
>TRBV9|TRBJ2-7|TRBD1
ASSLQGTSSYEQY
>TRBV5-1|TRBJ1-2|.
ASAFGPTLGYT
>TRBV5-8|TRBJ1-5|.
ASSPLRGGQPQH
>TRBV2|TRBJ1-2|.
ASLLPRTYYGYT
>TRBV2|TRBJ2-1|TRBD2
ASRPLAGDLNEQF
>TRBV6-6|TRBJ1-5|.
ASSYRQGNQPQN
>TRBV15|TRBJ2-3|TRBD2
ATSRLDRGGFKY
>TRBV6-5|TRBJ1-1|.
ASSYSGGPNTEAF
>TRBV9|TRBJ1-4|.
ASSVGTGKLF
>TRBV29-1|TRBJ1-1|.
SVEDMNTEAF
>TRBV10-3|TRBJ2-1|TRBD1
AISPRGLDNEQF
>TRBV20-1|TRBJ2-1|TRBD2
SARGGSGNSYNEQF
>TRBV4-1|TRBJ2-3|.
ASRHTDTQY
>TRBV20-1|TRBJ2-7|.
SAREHGFYEQY
>TRBV27|TRBJ1-2|.
ASSFGSRAGYT
>TRBV12-3/TRBV12-4|TRBJ1-4|TRBD1
ASTQTGQDNEKLF
>TRBV5-1|TRBJ1-5|.
ASSLAGPGTNQPQH
>TRBV7-8|TRBJ2-2|.
ASSPGHSNTGELF
>TRBV12-3/TRBV12-4|TRBJ1-5|TRBD1
ASRKNRGGGQPQH
>TRBV7-9|TRBJ1-1|.
ASSLGPTGYGTEAF
>TRBV3-1|TRBJ1-4|TRBD1
ASSFGTVDNEKLF
>TRBV9|TRBJ2-7|.
ASSGNRDEQY
>TRBV5-1|TRBJ1-5|TRBD1
ASSFQGDQPQH
>TRBV5-1|TRBJ1-4|.
ASSLAGSGHNEKLF
>TRBV5-1|TRBJ1-6|.
ASSLDASRSNSPLH
>TRBV5-1|TRBJ2-6|.
ASSLNGNVRSGANVLT
>TRBV6-1|TRBJ2-3|.
ASSEVRTDTQY
>TRBV24-1|TRBJ2-1|.
ATSDPPAMGQF
>TRBV2|TRBJ2-6|.
ASSVPPGTPGANVLT
>TRBV5-5|TRBJ2-1|TRBD2
ASSAGLAGVNEQF
>TRBV10-3|TRBJ1-2|.
AITGEDSNYGYT
>TRBV27|TRBJ1-5|TRBD1
ASSLRQGIYQPQH
>TRBV12-3/TRBV12-4|TRBJ2-3|.
ASSSSRVLGTDTQY
>TRBV4-2|TRBJ1-1|TRBD1
ASSRHGTENTEAF
>TRBV4-1|TRBJ1-2|TRBD1
ASSMTGSGYT